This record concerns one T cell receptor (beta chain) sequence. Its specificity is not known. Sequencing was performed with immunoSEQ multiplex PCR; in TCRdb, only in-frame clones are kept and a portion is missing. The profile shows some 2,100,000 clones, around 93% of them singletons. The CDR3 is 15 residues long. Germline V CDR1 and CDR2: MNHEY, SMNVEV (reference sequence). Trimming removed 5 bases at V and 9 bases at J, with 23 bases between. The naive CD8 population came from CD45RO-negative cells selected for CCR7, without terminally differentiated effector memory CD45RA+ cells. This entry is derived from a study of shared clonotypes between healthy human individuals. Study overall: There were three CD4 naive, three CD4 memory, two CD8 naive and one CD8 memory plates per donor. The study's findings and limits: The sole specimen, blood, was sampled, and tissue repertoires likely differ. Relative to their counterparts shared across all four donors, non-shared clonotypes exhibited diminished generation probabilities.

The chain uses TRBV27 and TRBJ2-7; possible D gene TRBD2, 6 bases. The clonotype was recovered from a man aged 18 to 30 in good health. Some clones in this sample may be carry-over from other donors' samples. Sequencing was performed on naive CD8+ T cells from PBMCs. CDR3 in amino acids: CASSDPGLTAEGQYF. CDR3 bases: TGTGCCAGCAGTGACCCGGGACTCACTGCGGAGGGGCAGTACTTC.